A selection of T cell receptor beta chains follows, all from one sample in a study of vaccination and CD4 T cells after COVID-19. These TCRs are of unknown antigen specificity. TCRdb itself ran the PCR reads through MiXCR, one entry per CDR3 protein. The table shows about 18,000 distinct CDR3 sequences, with roughly 41% occurring only once. The material sequenced was CD4+ T cells from blood, cultured in vitro, taken before SARS-CoV-2 vaccination. The source of these receptors is a human donor who received a COVID-19 vaccine. CDR3s include the opening cysteine and the closing phenylalanine or tryptophan. The D gene is left open where the match is weak. Where a row states a size, it is once, few, many or the class of an expanded clone; other rows omit it.

v_gene: TRBV10-3; j_gene: TRBJ1-1; abundance: NA; d_gene: NA; CDR3aa: CAISESGFEAFF; CDR3nt: TGTGCCATCAGTGAGTCGGGTTTCGAAGCTTTCTTT
v_gene: TRBV20-1; j_gene: TRBJ1-5; abundance: few; d_gene: TRBD1; CDR3aa: CSAGTGGRGGNQPQHF; CDR3nt: TGCAGTGCCGGGACAGGGGGCCGGGGCGGCAATCAGCCCCAGCATTTT
v_gene: TRBV5-1; j_gene: TRBJ1-6; abundance: NA; d_gene: NA; CDR3aa: CASSLDDNSPLHF; CDR3nt: TGCGCCAGCAGCTTGGATGATAATTCACCCCTCCACTTT
v_gene: TRBV23-1; j_gene: TRBJ1-6; abundance: few; d_gene: NA; CDR3aa: CASSHCLRGTYNSPLHF; CDR3nt: TGCGCCAGCAGTCATTGTTTGAGGGGGACCTATAATTCACCCCTCCACTTT
v_gene: TRBV7-9; j_gene: TRBJ2-7; abundance: NA; d_gene: NA; CDR3aa: CASSLRAVSYEQYF; CDR3nt: TGTGCCAGCAGCTTACGGGCAGTTTCCTACGAGCAGTACTTC
v_gene: TRBV12-3/TRBV12-4; j_gene: TRBJ1-2; abundance: once; d_gene: TRBD1; CDR3aa: CASSPLGQGAGYTF; CDR3nt: TGTGCCAGCAGTCCACTCGGACAGGGGGCCGGCTACACCTTC
v_gene: TRBV6-1; j_gene: TRBJ2-3; abundance: few; d_gene: NA; CDR3aa: CASSRPLGTDTQYF; CDR3nt: TGTGCCAGCAGTAGACCACTCGGCACAGATACGCAGTATTTT
v_gene: TRBV4-2; j_gene: TRBJ2-2; abundance: once; d_gene: TRBD1; CDR3aa: CASSQGTVNTGELFF; CDR3nt: TGTGCCAGCAGCCAGGGGACAGTTAACACCGGGGAGCTGTTTTTT
v_gene: TRBV25-1; j_gene: TRBJ2-3; abundance: NA; d_gene: NA; CDR3aa: CASSASGTKSTDTQYF; CDR3nt: TGTGCCAGCAGTGCGTCCGGGACAAAAAGCACAGATACGCAGTATTTT
v_gene: TRBV5-5; j_gene: TRBJ2-5; abundance: few; d_gene: NA; CDR3aa: CASSLLRVQETQYF; CDR3nt: TGTGCCAGCAGCTTGCTGCGGGTCCAAGAGACCCAGTACTTC
v_gene: TRBV7-2; j_gene: TRBJ2-1; abundance: once; d_gene: TRBD1; CDR3aa: CASSFSSDRGDEQFF; CDR3nt: TGTGCCAGCAGCTTCAGCTCAGACAGGGGCGATGAGCAGTTCTTC
v_gene: TRBV6-1; j_gene: TRBJ1-3; abundance: NA; d_gene: NA; CDR3aa: CASSDLGVSGNTIYF; CDR3nt: TGTGCCAGCAGTGACTTGGGTGTCTCTGGAAACACCATATATTTT
v_gene: TRBV12-3/TRBV12-4; j_gene: TRBJ2-3; abundance: few; d_gene: NA; CDR3aa: CASARADTQYF; CDR3nt: TGTGCCAGCGCAAGGGCAGATACGCAGTATTTT
v_gene: TRBV19; j_gene: TRBJ2-5; abundance: NA; d_gene: NA; CDR3aa: CASSRQETQYF; CDR3nt: TGTGCCAGTAGTAGGCAAGAGACCCAGTACTTC
v_gene: TRBV10-2; j_gene: TRBJ1-5; abundance: NA; d_gene: NA; CDR3aa: CASMAAAYSNQPQHF; CDR3nt: TGCGCCAGCATGGCGGCAGCTTATAGCAATCAGCCCCAGCATTTT
v_gene: TRBV12-5; j_gene: TRBJ1-5; abundance: NA; d_gene: TRBD1; CDR3aa: CASGLVLSGTGRQPQHF; CDR3nt: TGTGCTAGTGGTTTGGTACTGTCCGGGACAGGGAGGCAGCCCCAGCATTTT
v_gene: TRBV19; j_gene: TRBJ1-2; abundance: NA; d_gene: TRBD1; CDR3aa: CASSGTVDNYGYTF; CDR3nt: TGTGCCAGTAGTGGGACAGTTGATAACTATGGCTACACCTTC